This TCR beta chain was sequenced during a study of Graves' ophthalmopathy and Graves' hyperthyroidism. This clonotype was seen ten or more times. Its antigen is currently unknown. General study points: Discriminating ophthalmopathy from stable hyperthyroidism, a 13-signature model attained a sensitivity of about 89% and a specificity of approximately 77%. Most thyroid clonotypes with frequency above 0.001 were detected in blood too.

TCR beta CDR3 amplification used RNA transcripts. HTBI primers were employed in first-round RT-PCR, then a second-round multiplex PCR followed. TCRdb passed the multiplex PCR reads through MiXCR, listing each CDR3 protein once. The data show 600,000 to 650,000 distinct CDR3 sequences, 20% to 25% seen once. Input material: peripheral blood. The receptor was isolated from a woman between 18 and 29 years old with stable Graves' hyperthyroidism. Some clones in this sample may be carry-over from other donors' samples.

The CDR3 here is CASSSQGEDTEAFF. CDR3 DNA: TGTGCCAGCAGTTCGCAGGGTGAGGACACTGAAGCTTTCTTT. This chain connects TRBV6-2 or TRBV6-3 to TRBJ1-1, with a possible D match to TRBD1 (5 bases). Germline loops: CDR1 MNHEY, CDR2 SVGEGT. V was trimmed by 4 bases and J by 3 bases, leaving 12 bases between them. This CDR3 spans 14 amino acids.